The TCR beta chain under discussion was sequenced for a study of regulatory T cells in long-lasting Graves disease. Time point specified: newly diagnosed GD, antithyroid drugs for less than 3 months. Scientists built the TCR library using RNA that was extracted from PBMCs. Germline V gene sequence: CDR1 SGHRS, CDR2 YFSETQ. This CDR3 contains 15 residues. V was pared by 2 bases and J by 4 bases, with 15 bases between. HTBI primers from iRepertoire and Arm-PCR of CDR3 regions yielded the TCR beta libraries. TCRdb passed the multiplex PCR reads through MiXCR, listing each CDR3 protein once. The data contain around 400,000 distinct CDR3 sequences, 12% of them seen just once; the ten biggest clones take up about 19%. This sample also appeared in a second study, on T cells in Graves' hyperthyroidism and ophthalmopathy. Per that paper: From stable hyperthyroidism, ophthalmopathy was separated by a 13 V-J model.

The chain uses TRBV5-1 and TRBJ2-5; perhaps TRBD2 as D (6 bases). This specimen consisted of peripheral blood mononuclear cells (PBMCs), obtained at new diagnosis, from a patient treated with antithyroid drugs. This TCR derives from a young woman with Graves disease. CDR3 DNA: TGCGCCAGCAGCTTCGGGGGAGGCCGTAGAGAGACCCAGTACTTC. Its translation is CASSFGGGRRETQYF. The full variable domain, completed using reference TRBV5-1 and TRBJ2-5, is KAGVTQTPRYLIKTRGQQVTLSCSPISGHRSVSWYQQTPGQGLQFLFEYFSETQRNKGNFPGRFSGRQFSNSRSEMNVSTLELGDSALYLCASSFGGGRRETQYFGPGTRLLVL.